What follows are 17 T cell receptor beta chains derived from one specimen sequenced in a study of blood T cell repertoires in COVID-19. Clones were sequenced by immunoSEQ multiplex PCR, and TCRdb holds only the in-frame ones, with some missing. Here the sample spans roughly 250,000 clones, 88% being singletons. Sequenced input: PBMCs or T cells enriched from blood (not recorded which). All receptors come from a woman aged 40 to 50 with acute COVID-19.

V gene TRBV3-1 (or the pseudogene TRBV3-2) combines with J gene TRBJ1-1, with D perhaps matching TRBD1 (5 bases). Germline-derived CDR1 and CDR2 are LGHDT and YNNKEL (reference sequence). The CDR3 totals 14 residues. The V end lost 6 bases, the J end lost 7 bases, and 18 bases lay between the germline ends. The CDR3 region is CASSPWEGPGEAFF. In DNA form, the CDR3 reads TGTGCCAGCAGTCCGTGGGAGGGGCCCGGTGAAGCTTTCTTT.

The CDR3 here is CASRGQDNQPQHF. CDR3 sequence (DNA): TGTGCCAGCCGGGGACAGGACAATCAGCCCCAGCATTTT. The J gene is TRBJ1-5, the V gene TRBV2; TRBD1 agrees at 8 bases. The trim removed 8 bases at V and 3 bases at J, leaving 3 bases unmatched. Germline lookup yields CDR1 SNHLY and CDR2 FYNNEI. This CDR3 contains 13 residues. The entire variable domain, with the rest obtained from reference TRBV2 and TRBJ1-5, is as follows: EPEVTQTPSHQVTQMGQEVILRCVPISNHLYFYWYRQILGQKVEFLVSFYNNEISEKSEIFDDQFSVERPDGSNFTLKIRSTKLEDSAMYFCASRGQDNQPQHFGDGTRLSIL.

CDR3 DNA sequence: TGTGCCAGCTCTCAGGGTTTCAATCAGCCCCAGCATTTT. The encoded protein is CASSQGFNQPQHF. The rearrangement links TRBV6-5 to TRBJ1-5, with D possibly TRBD1 on 5 matching bases. Trimming took 8 bases from V and 3 from J, leaving 11 bases between them. The CDR3 spans 13 residues. CDR1 is MNHEY and CDR2 is SVGAGI in the germline V gene.

The gene calls are TRBV4-1 and TRBJ1-5, with D possibly being TRBD1 (6 bases). CDR1 and CDR2 (germline): MGHRA, YSYEKL. CDR3 size: 16 residues. The V end lost 1 base, the J end lost 3 bases, and 13 bases lay between the germline ends. This CDR3 reads CASSQVIQGINQPQHF. The CDR3 nucleotides read TGCGCCAGCAGCCAAGTGATACAGGGAATCAATCAGCCCCAGCATTTT.

The rearrangement uses TRBV19 and TRBJ2-5; D possibly corresponds to TRBD2 (5 bases). V was clipped by 5 bases and J by 3 bases, with 19 bases between them. Germline CDR1 reads LNHDA; CDR2 reads SQIVND (reference sequence). The CDR3 has 16 amino acids. The CDR3 sequence is CASSLIGDGSKETQYF. The DNA of the CDR3 is TGTGCCAGTAGTCTGATCGGGGATGGGTCCAAAGAGACCCAGTACTTC.

There are a few counts of this clone. The V gene is TRBV7-9, the J gene TRBJ2-7; D gene uncertain. The CDR3 totals 14 residues. V gave up 0 bases and J gave up 0 bases, with 6 bases separating them. The germline V gene has CDR1 SEHNR and CDR2 FQNEAQ (reference sequence). CDR3 protein: CASSLAELSYEQYF. In DNA, the CDR3 is TGTGCCAGCAGCTTAGCAGAACTCTCCTACGAGCAGTACTTC.

This chain uses TRBV5-1 with TRBJ2-1; possible D gene TRBD2, 6 bases. This CDR3 comprises 15 residues. From germline, CDR1 is SGHRS and CDR2 YFSETQ. With 0 bases removed from V and 9 bases from J, the gap between germline ends came to 16 bases. The CDR3 is CASSLDGREEGEQFF. The CDR3 bases are TGCGCCAGCAGCTTGGACGGGAGAGAGGAAGGTGAGCAGTTCTTC.

This clone was observed a few times. V gene TRBV10-3 combines with J gene TRBJ2-1, with 14 bases that match TRBD2. With 9 bases clipped from V and 6 bases from J, the junction kept 4 bases outside the gene matches. Germline V gene data show CDR1 as ENHRY and CDR2 as SYGVKD. The CDR3 extends over 14 amino acids. CDR3 region: CAIAGTSGSNEQFF. The CDR3 bases are TGTGCCATAGCCGGGACTAGCGGGAGCAATGAGCAGTTCTTC.

CDR3 bases: TGTGCCAGCAGCGGAAGGACAGGGACCACCGGGGAGCTGTTTTTT. This codes for CASSGRTGTTGELFF. The chain joins TRBV9 to TRBJ2-2; TRBD1 matches 8 bases. The CDR3 contains 15 residues. Germline V lookup: CDR1 SGDLS, CDR2 YYNGEE. Trimming took 3 bases from V and 4 from J; bases not matched to a gene: 5.

The rearrangement joins TRBV28 to TRBJ2-7, with D possibly TRBD2 on 6 matching bases. The germline V gene encodes CDR1 MDHEN and CDR2 SYDVKM. This CDR3 contains 15 residues. V was trimmed by 5 bases and J by 5 bases, leaving 19 bases between them. CDR3 coding DNA: TGTGCCAGCAGTCCCCAACCAGGGAGGCTGGACGAGCAGTACGTC. It specifies CASSPQPGRLDEQYV.

V usage is TRBV5-4 and J usage is TRBJ2-5; D not certain. Germline V gene lookup returns CDR1 SGHNT and CDR2 YYREEE (reference sequence). Trimming took 3 bases from V and 2 from J, leaving 14 bases between them. The CDR3 length is 15 residues. The DNA for the CDR3 is TGTGCCAGCAGCTACCGACACCTACCTCAAGAGACCCAGTACTTC. This translates into CASSYRHLPQETQYF.

J is TRBJ2-2 and V is TRBV29-1; TRBD2 is a possible D gene (6 bases). The germline CDR1 and CDR2 sequences are SQVTM and ANQGSEA. Between the trimmed V and J ends, which lost 4 bases and 9 bases, there was a span of 18 bases. The length of the CDR3 is 14 residues. In DNA, the CDR3 is TGCAGCGTTGGGGAGCGACTAGAAATCAGGGAGCTGTTTTTT. Its translation: CSVGERLEIRELFF.

The rearrangement links TRBV28 to TRBJ1-6; D gene ambiguous. The CDR3 runs 16 residues. In germline, CDR1 is MDHEN, CDR2 SYDVKM. Trimming cost V 8 bases and J 1 base, with 15 bases left between them. For the CDR3, the DNA is TGTGCCAGCTCCGACCCAACGGGGTCCTATAATTCACCCCTCCACTTT. Encoded protein: CASSDPTGSYNSPLHF.

The V call is TRBV24-1, the J call TRBJ1-1, with 8 bases that match TRBD1. The V and J ends lost 6 bases and 5 bases, in that order; junction bases with no gene match: 4. Germline CDR1 is KGHDR and CDR2 is SFDVKD. CDR3 length equals 13 residues. The CDR3 protein is CATSPRGRTEAFF. The CDR3 DNA sequence: TGTGCCACCAGTCCCAGGGGGCGGACTGAAGCTTTCTTT.

The V gene is TRBV7-2, the J gene TRBJ2-1, with D tentatively TRBD1 (5 bases). V lost 4 bases and J 6 bases, leaving 13 bases between the germline ends. This CDR3 comprises 14 residues. The germline gives CDR1 SGHTA, CDR2 FQGNSA. CDR3 DNA: TGTGCCAGCAGCTCACGGCCCAGGGTCAATGAGCAGTTCTTC. Amino acid sequence: CASSSRPRVNEQFF. The variable domain in full, with the rest retrieved from reference TRBV7-2 and TRBJ2-1, is GAGVSQSPSNKVTEKGKDVELRCDPISGHTALYWYRQSLGQGLEFLIYFQGNSAPDKSGLPSDRFSAERTGGSVSTLTIQRTQQEDSAVYLCASSSRPRVNEQFFGPGTRLTVL.

CDR3 bases: TGTGCCAGCAGCCTGTTGCGGGGGACGTTCGCTGAAGCTTTCTTT. Its translation: CASSLLRGTFAEAFF. The V call is TRBV5-4, the J call TRBJ1-1; perhaps TRBD1 as D (5 bases). Trimming took 4 bases from V and 6 from J, leaving 19 bases between them. CDR1 is SGHNT, CDR2 YYREEE, per germline (reference sequence). CDR3 length: 15 amino acids.

J is TRBJ2-2 and V is TRBV23-1, with TRBD1 matching 7 bases. TRBV23-1 is classed as an ORF, of uncertain function. The trim removed 4 bases at V and 1 base at J, leaving 3 bases unmatched. CDR3 length: 15 residues. CDR3 sequence (DNA): TGCGCCAGCAGTCTCCCAGGGGGGAACACCGGGGAGCTGTTTTTT. Amino acids: CASSLPGGNTGELFF.